This paragraph reports one T cell receptor beta chain. The sample belongs to a study of blood T cell repertoires in COVID-19. Study as a whole: The analysed material was cDNA or gDNA that came from T cells, B-cell-depleted T cells, or PBMCs.

The CDR3 runs to 11 residues. Germline lookup yields CDR1 SGHAT and CDR2 FQNNGV. The V and J ends lost 5 bases and 3 bases respectively, with 5 bases between them. Produced via immunoSEQ multiplex PCR; TCRdb's table is partial and in-frame only. The repertoire holds under 200,000 clones, with 86% as singletons. V gene TRBV11-2 combines with J gene TRBJ2-7; D call uncertain. Sequencing was carried out using peripheral blood. The sequence derives from an older woman with acute or convalescent COVID-19. CDR3 loop: CASSPGYEQYF. CDR3 coding DNA: TGTGCCAGCAGCCCCGGCTACGAGCAGTACTTC.